What follows describes a single TCR beta chain. A read error may be the cause here, since a much bigger clone is one base away. The data are from a study of T cells in Graves' hyperthyroidism and ophthalmopathy. TCR beta CDR3 regions were amplified from RNA transcripts. A first-round RT-PCR of the TCR CDR3 used the HTBI primer set. TCRdb independently ran MiXCR on the multiplex PCR reads; one entry per CDR3 protein. Seen here are 450,000 to 600,000 distinct CDR3 sequences, around 15% observed once, and the top ten hold over 11%. This sequence originates from a woman aged 40 to 50 with Graves' hyperthyroidism. Sequencing was performed on blood.

CDR3 sequence: CAGSDSRVAGNTIYF. DNA of the CDR3: TGTGCCGGCAGTGATAGCAGGGTGGCTGGAAACACCATATATTTT. The J gene is TRBJ1-3, the V gene TRBV2; maybe TRBD1 (5 bases). The CDR3 length is 15 residues. Germline lookup yields CDR1 SNHLY and CDR2 FYNNEI.